One T cell receptor beta chain is described in this entry. Its target antigen remains unknown. Base qualities are missing; no much larger clone stands one base away. Using the deep immunoSEQ assay, multiplex PCR amplified TCR CDR3 regions from genomic DNA. Extracted genomic DNA from each cell subset was spread evenly across all wells of several immunoSEQ 96-well plates, with each plate serving as a replicate. For sorted subsets, each replicate PCR was loaded with approximately 0.2 ug genomic DNA, equivalent to 32,000 or so T cell genomes. The purified libraries were quantified using a Qubit 3.0 fluorometer, sized with a Bioanalyzer 2100, and then quantified again using the KAPA Library Quantification kit. A separate single-read 150-cycle Illumina NextSeq 550 flow cell was used to sequence each immunoSEQ 96-well plate. The paper's processing steps were these. The immunoSEQ output contained only junctional sequences without quality scores, so filtering could not match that applied to full-length reads. To assign V/J genes and CDR3, sequences were annotated using PyIR, a Python wrapper for IgBLAST v1.9, with IMGT germline references. Any read was removed if the V/J assignment was weak (E-value above 1e-6), the CDR3 was missing, or the read contained stop codons, out-of-frame junctions, or ambiguous translated residues. A V3J clonotype was defined by an identical inferred V gene, J gene, and CDR3 amino acid sequence. Percentage overlap between repertoires was calculated by dividing the number of shared unique clonotypes by the size of the smaller repertoire. Richness of each repertoire was evaluated using RTK rarefaction, the Chao1 estimator, and Recon v2.1 estimates of unobserved clonotypes. OLGA was used to compute generation probabilities for all TCRbeta clonotypes that the gDNA method yielded from a few donors. The immuneACCESS repertoire file appears here via TCRdb, limited to in-frame rearrangements. These files lack a portion of the clones; in checked studies, under half of the deficit traces to unresolved V genes, and the cause of the others is not known. D and trimming come from the DNA, and the V and J calls and clone size come from that table. Within this sample are about 2.4 million clones, with 93% of them counted one time only. The leading ten clones occupy approximately 0.36% of the sample.

The entry originates in a study of shared clonotypes between healthy human individuals (dated by TCRdb to 2018 to 2021). The study in broad terms: Two women and three men aged 18 to 49 years were included in the cohort. Per donor, leukapheresis produced somewhere between about 0.9 and 9.5 billion PBMCs. To increase sequencing depth and limit assay-specific biases, TCR repertoire library preparation and sequencing were carried out by different laboratories using diverse techniques. To estimate repertoire size and how much clonotype sharing occurs between individuals, the study deeply sequenced the blood TCR repertoires of five healthy adults. For each donor, CD4 naive and CD4 memory were each run on three plates, CD8 naive on two plates, and CD8 memory on one plate.

Study-wide findings and limitations: Because the study included a small number of donors, the genetic and exposure-history diversity represented was limited. Based on pairwise subsampling, the degree of clonotype sharing among donors was expected to be affected by sequencing depth. Estimated clonotype richness was generally larger for naive than for memory subsets. Even with the large sequencing depth, rarefaction of the sorted-subset datasets indicated that sequencing was incomplete. Approximately 5% of naive CD4, roughly 3.5% of naive CD8, 2.3% of memory CD4, and approximately 0.39% of memory CD8 clonotypes were shared across several donors. Compared with non-shared clonotypes, the clonotypes found in all four sorted-subset donors had higher generation probabilities. Sampling was restricted to blood, and TCR repertoires in tissues likely differ from the TCR repertoires found in blood.

Healthy HIV-negative adults with no recently reported acute infections or vaccinations were included as donors. Every donor was a Caucasian adult residing in Nashville, Tennessee, USA. Magnetic negative selection was used to enrich CD4+ T cells, after which naive cells were positively selected on CD45RA and the negative fraction became the memory subset. Blood was obtained by leukapheresis, after which PBMCs were separated by Ficoll-Histopaque density gradient centrifugation and cryopreserved in liquid nitrogen vapor phase. Purity and quantity of every magnetically sorted T cell population were checked by analytical flow cytometry. Genomic DNA was isolated from every sorted fraction and measured by UV absorbance on a Nanodrop 2000c. The CDR3, from cysteine to phenylalanine, totals 15 residues. The read is trimmed to its CDR3 DNA, 45 bases read in frame from base 1. V is cut by 4 bases and J by 0 bases, and the space between the germline ends is 13 bases. The germline V gene (reference sequence) sets CDR1 to SGHNT and CDR2 to YYREEE.

Recombination connected TRBV5-4 to TRBJ1-2, with the D gene too uncertain to name. The sequence derives from a man younger than 35 in good health. Some clones in this sample may be carry-over from other donors' samples. The sequenced sample was naive CD4+ T cells from PBMCs. The cell subset or site label for this specimen denotes: CD45RA+ positively selected. The encoded CDR3 is CASSPRVIANYGYTF. The nucleotides are TGTGCCAGCAGCCCACGGGTCATAGCTAACTATGGCTACACCTTC.